Listed below are T cell receptor beta chains from one sample, sequenced in a study of early T cells in non-severe SARS-CoV-2 infection. Using its own MiXCR run on the 5' RACE reads, TCRdb lists one record per CDR3 protein. The sample lists tens of thousands of distinct CDR3 sequences; approximately 6.1% were seen once. Specimen: whole blood, collected at baseline. Every receptor here comes from an adult who was a healthcare worker with PCR-confirmed SARS-CoV-2 infection or an uninfected control (not recorded which). CDR3s leave out the opening cysteine and the closing phenylalanine or tryptophan.

j_call v_call cdr3_aa
TRBJ2-3 TRBV20-1 SAREEIFGTQY
TRBJ2-2 TRBV6-2/TRBV6-3 ASGLTLNTGELF
TRBJ2-7 TRBV28 ASMFGEGGYEQY
TRBJ2-7 TRBV12-3/TRBV12-4 ASTTGTASLGQY
TRBJ2-3 TRBV11-3 ASSLGQGADTQY
TRBJ1-2 TRBV20-1 SASPGGYT
TRBJ1-2 TRBV13 ASSLGRGDYGYT
TRBJ1-2 TRBV28 ASSPLTGYT
TRBJ1-1 TRBV20-1 SAQTGDRGRAF
TRBJ1-1 TRBV20-1 SAAGGAPNTEAF
TRBJ2-1 TRBV5-4 ASTFGLAGGNEQF
TRBJ2-2 TRBV28 ASSSSGANTGELF
TRBJ2-1 TRBV4-1 ASSSPGGFGASGSSSAF
TRBJ2-7 TRBV6-5 ASGRIPSPYEQY
TRBJ2-7 TRBV7-2 ASSLAGRTYEQY
TRBJ1-2 TRBV20-1 SATGQGASFGYT
TRBJ1-4 TRBV2 ASSVGGANEKLF
TRBJ2-6 TRBV27 ASSPHLGAGANVLT
TRBJ2-7 TRBV7-2 ASRTTRGRSYEQY
TRBJ2-7 TRBV5-1 ASSIGQSYEQY
TRBJ2-1 TRBV27 ASTLGGTHNEQF
TRBJ2-2 TRBV24-1 ATSDLNRGTGELF
TRBJ2-7 TRBV5-6 ASSFFPDRTPSYEQY
TRBJ2-1 TRBV6-5 ASRTSGTYNGQF
TRBJ2-1 TRBV4-3 ASSQDHYGRSSYNEQF
TRBJ2-1 TRBV12-3/TRBV12-4 ASDPGGSSYNEQF
TRBJ2-3 TRBV28 ASRRPTDTQY
TRBJ1-2 TRBV10-3 AISDGDYGYT
TRBJ2-7 TRBV5-1 ASRAGLDRYEQY
TRBJ2-3 TRBV13 ASSWPRGQTSSTDTQY
TRBJ2-2 TRBV9 ASSVAPSGLAGRTGELF
TRBJ1-2 TRBV12-3/TRBV12-4 ASSLEGRNGYT
TRBJ2-5 TRBV28 ASSIRARQETQY
TRBJ2-1 TRBV27 ASYNEQF
TRBJ1-1 TRBV7-9 ASKGPNRAF
TRBJ2-3 TRBV29-1 SVGTSGNTDTQY
TRBJ1-6 TRBV5-4 ASSLDRGYPLNSPLH
TRBJ2-5 TRBV6-2/TRBV6-3 ASATGGRTETQY
TRBJ2-2 TRBV7-8 ASSLEGQTNTGELF
TRBJ2-4 TRBV20-1 SARAGVAKNIQY
TRBJ2-1 TRBV5-1 ASSLTSINEQF
TRBJ2-1 TRBV7-9 ASTGLWAAGTGAYNEQF
TRBJ2-3 TRBV11-2 ASSFRGTISTDTQY
TRBJ2-1 TRBV6-7 ASSFSGRGKNEQF